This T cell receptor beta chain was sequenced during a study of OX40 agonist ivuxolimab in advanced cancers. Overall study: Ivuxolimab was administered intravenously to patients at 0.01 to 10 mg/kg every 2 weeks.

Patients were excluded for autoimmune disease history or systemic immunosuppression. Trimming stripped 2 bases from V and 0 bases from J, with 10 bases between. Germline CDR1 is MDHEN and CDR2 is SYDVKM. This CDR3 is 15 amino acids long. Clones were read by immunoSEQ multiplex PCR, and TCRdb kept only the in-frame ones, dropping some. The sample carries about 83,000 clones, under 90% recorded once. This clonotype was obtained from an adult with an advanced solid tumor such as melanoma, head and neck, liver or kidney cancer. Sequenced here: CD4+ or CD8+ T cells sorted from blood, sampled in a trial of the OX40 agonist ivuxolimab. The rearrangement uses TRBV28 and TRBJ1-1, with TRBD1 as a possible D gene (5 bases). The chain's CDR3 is CASSLAGGMNTEAFF. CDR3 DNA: TGTGCCAGCAGTTTAGCGGGGGGAATGAACACTGAAGCTTTCTTT.